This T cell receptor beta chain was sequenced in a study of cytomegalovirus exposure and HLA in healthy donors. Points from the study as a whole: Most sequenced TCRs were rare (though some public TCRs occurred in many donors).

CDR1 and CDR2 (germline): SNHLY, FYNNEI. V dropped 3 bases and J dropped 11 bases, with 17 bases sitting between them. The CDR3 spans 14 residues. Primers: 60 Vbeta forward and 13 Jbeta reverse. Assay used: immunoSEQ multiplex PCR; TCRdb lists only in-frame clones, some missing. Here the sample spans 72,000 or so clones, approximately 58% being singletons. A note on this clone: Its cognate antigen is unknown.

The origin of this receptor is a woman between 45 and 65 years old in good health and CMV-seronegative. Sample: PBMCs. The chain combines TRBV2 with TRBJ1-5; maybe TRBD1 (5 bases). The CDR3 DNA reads TGTGCCAGCAGTGATAGTGGCGGGGGAAAGGCCCAGCATTTT. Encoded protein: CASSDSGGGKAQHF.